This TCR beta chain was sequenced in a study of vaccination and CD4 T cells after COVID-19. Cultured CD4+ T cells had their DNA profiled by the Oncomine TCR Beta short-read assay. TCRdb re-called the PCR reads with MiXCR, one entry per CDR3 protein. The table has around 19,000 distinct CDR3 sequences, less than 55% seen once. A few counts support this clonotype. The antigen remains undetermined. This CDR3 has 16 residues. General study findings and limits: Among convalescent patients, a median approximately 90% of reactive clones emerged only after vaccination. A nonsignificant rise from roughly 22 to 38 was seen in the median number of SARS-CoV-2-reactive clonotypes.

This sample's treatment: approximately 9-day PBMC culture with coronavirus spike peptide pools or control peptides (ViraFEST assay). V gene TRBV21-1 combines with J gene TRBJ2-7; the table's TRBD2 call for D was not verified on the DNA. TRBV21-1 is reported as a pseudogene. The clonotype originates from a human donor who had recovered from COVID-19. The material sequenced was CD4+ T cells from blood, cultured in vitro. The CDR3 DNA follows: TGTGCCAGCAGGCATCCCCAGGTGGAGGTACCCTACGAGCAGTACTTC. Translated: CASRHPQVEVPYEQYF.